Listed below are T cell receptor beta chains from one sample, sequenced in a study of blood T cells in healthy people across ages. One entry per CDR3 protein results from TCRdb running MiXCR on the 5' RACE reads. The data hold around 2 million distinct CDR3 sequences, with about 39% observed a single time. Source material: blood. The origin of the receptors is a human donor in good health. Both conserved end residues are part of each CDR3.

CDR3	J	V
CATKAETYNEQFF	TRBJ2-1	TRBV24-1
CASSFYEGTGNGYTF	TRBJ1-2	TRBV7-2
CASRVSRDTEAFF	TRBJ1-1	TRBV7-3
CAGSLGWGDRNYEQYF	TRBJ2-7	TRBV5-1
CASSGTGPSYEQYF	TRBJ2-7	TRBV27
CSVEIGPGANVLTF	TRBJ2-6	TRBV29-1
CAVGRTEFEQFF	TRBJ2-1	TRBV10-3
CASSQAGGQAYEQYF	TRBJ2-7	TRBV4-2
CASSPVGLSFPYGYTF	TRBJ1-2	TRBV7-9
CASSQLGGMNTEAFF	TRBJ1-1	TRBV4-3
CSARVPNRNTEAFF	TRBJ1-1	TRBV20-1
CASSGGDSNSPLHF	TRBJ1-6	TRBV9
CASSPGGTFYEQYF	.	TRBV7-2
CASSYVVGHQHEQYF	TRBJ2-7	TRBV6-2/TRBV6-3
CSASFLSVGPLTYEQYF	.	TRBV20-1
CASSQGSHGYTF	TRBJ1-2	TRBV4-3
CASSLPGEPDTQYF	TRBJ2-3	TRBV7-2
CASSSDRLALNYGYTF	TRBJ1-2	TRBV7-9
CASSLVSVYGQAPYEQYF	TRBJ2-7	TRBV4-1
CSAILQPQHF	TRBJ1-5	TRBV20-1
CASSVGGYVNEKLFF	TRBJ1-4	TRBV9
CASSLQGQGEETQYF	TRBJ2-5	TRBV5-1
CASSPAYSQETQYF	TRBJ2-5	TRBV4-2
CASSVGDSVDSGELFF	TRBJ2-2	TRBV9
CSVEVGQGWDEQFF	TRBJ2-1	TRBV29-1
CASSEYGGPEQYF	TRBJ2-7	TRBV5-1
CSVPWVVGHQETQYF	TRBJ2-5	TRBV29-1
CASGDRGYEQFF	TRBJ2-1	TRBV2
CASTPFGIRSNQPQHF	TRBJ1-5	TRBV2
CASSLTILRQGDYYGYTF	TRBJ1-2	TRBV11-3
CASISPTPHQGARANEKLFF	TRBJ1-4	TRBV5-1